The rows below give T cell receptor beta chains drawn from one sample of a study of blood T cell repertoires in COVID-19. Using immunoSEQ multiplex PCR, the repertoire was profiled, and TCRdb retains in-frame clones only, with some absent. The sample gives roughly 100,000 clones, almost 90% of which show up once; 6.5% to 9.5% is in the top ten. The sample taken for sequencing was peripheral blood. The receptors stem from a woman aged 70 to 79 with acute or convalescent COVID-19. The CDR3 runs from the conserved cysteine through the conserved F or W. A D gene is named only where the DNA matches it firmly. The size of a clone is reported for some rows only, either as once, few or many, or as a class for expanded clones.

d_gene	v_gene	abundance	j_gene	CDR3nt	CDR3aa
TRBD2	TRBV27	.	TRBJ2-2	TGTGCCAGCAGGGGGGGGATCTCCTACACCGGGGAGCTGTTTTTT	CASRGGISYTGELFF
TRBD1	TRBV10-3	.	TRBJ2-1	TGTGCCATCAGTGAGACAGGGGAGCCGGACAATGAGCAGTTCTTC	CAISETGEPDNEQFF
TRBD1	TRBV7-8	.	TRBJ1-2	TGTGCCAGCAGCTTAGGGCAGGGGGTTCTTTCAGGCTATGGCTACACCTTC	CASSLGQGVLSGYGYTF
.	TRBV4-1	.	TRBJ1-2	TGCGCCAGCAGCCACACAGATACGAAAATAACTAACTATGGCTACACCTTC	CASSHTDTKITNYGYTF
TRBD1	TRBV9	.	TRBJ1-2	TGTGCCAGCAGCCCACCGGGACAGGAGGGGTATGGCTACACCTTC	CASSPPGQEGYGYTF
TRBD1	TRBV18	.	TRBJ1-2	TGTGCCAGCTCACCAGACAGGGGACCTAACTATGGCTACACCTTC	CASSPDRGPNYGYTF
.	TRBV11-2	.	TRBJ2-7	TGTGCCAGCAGCCCATCCTACGAGCAGTACTTC	CASSPSYEQYF
TRBD1	TRBV2	.	TRBJ1-1	TGTGCCAGCACTCTCCGGGGACAGGGAGCTGAAGCTTTCTTT	CASTLRGQGAEAFF
TRBD2	TRBV5-1	few	TRBJ2-5	TGCGCCAGCAGCCCGGGACTAGCGGAGACCCAGTACTTC	CASSPGLAETQYF
.	TRBV2	.	TRBJ1-2	TGTGCCAGCGCCCAGGGGCCGGCTAACTATGGCTACACCTTC	CASAQGPANYGYTF
.	TRBV15	.	TRBJ1-4	TGTGCCACCAGCAGGACAGACGGGGAAAAACTGTTTTTT	CATSRTDGEKLFF
.	TRBV5-1	.	TRBJ2-3	TGCGCCAGCAGCCCTGGGACGAAGGGGGAGACTACGCAGTATTTT	CASSPGTKGETTQYF
TRBD1	TRBV4-1	.	TRBJ1-5	TGCGCCAGCAGCCCCTCCGGGACAGGGGTTCAGCCCCAGCATTTT	CASSPSGTGVQPQHF
.	TRBV10-3	.	TRBJ1-5	TGTGCCATCAGTGAGCGCTCAGGGGATCAGCCCCAGCATTTT	CAISERSGDQPQHF
TRBD1	TRBV14	.	TRBJ2-1	TGTGCCAGCAGCTACCGGGACAGCGCCGGACCCAATGAGCAGTTCTTC	CASSYRDSAGPNEQFF
.	TRBV11-1	.	TRBJ2-2	TGTGCCAGCAGCTTTAATAGGGGGATCACCGGGGAGCTGTTTTTT	CASSFNRGITGELFF
TRBD1	TRBV12-5	.	TRBJ2-1	TGTGCTAGTGGTGAGGGACAGGGGTGGAATGAGCAGTTCTTC	CASGEGQGWNEQFF
TRBD1	TRBV2	.	TRBJ1-4	TGTGCCAGCAAAGAAGGGACAGGGTTAGAAAAACTGTTTTTT	CASKEGTGLEKLFF
TRBD1	TRBV18	.	TRBJ2-5	TGTGCCAGCTCACCTCCGACAGGGGGATATCGAGAGACCCAGTACTTC	CASSPPTGGYRETQYF
.	TRBV11-2	.	TRBJ2-7	TGTGCCAGCAGCTTAGGCGGTAGCCTGGGCTCCTACGAGCAGTACTTC	CASSLGGSLGSYEQYF
.	TRBV7-9	.	TRBJ2-1	TGTGCCAGCGGCGGGACCCTGAATGAGCAGTTCTTC	CASGGTLNEQFF